This T cell receptor beta chain was sequenced in a study of patients and donors after allogeneic stem cell transplantation. CDR3 length: 13 residues. CDR1 and CDR2 (germline): DFQATT, SNEGSKA (reference sequence). Trimming pared 0 bases from V and 7 bases from J, leaving 7 bases between. This clonotype has a handful of counts. TCRdb re-derived calls from the RT-PCR reads in MiXCR, one entry per CDR3 protein. The sample shows a few hundred thousand distinct CDR3 sequences, around 41% of them seen only once. V and J are TRBV20-1 and TRBJ1-6; D unresolved. The specimen was blood, either unsorted or a sorted T cell fraction (not recorded which). The source is a human donor who was either an allogeneic HSCT recipient or a stem cell or donor lymphocyte infusion donor (not recorded which). It is not recorded whose cells these are; they may come from a transplant donor. The CDR3 reads CSAREDTNSPLHF. The CDR3 region has the DNA TGCAGTGCTAGAGAAGACACCAATTCACCCCTCCACTTT.